These 16 T cell receptor beta chains were sequenced from one sample in a study of shared T cell receptors in the human thymus. Using immunoSEQ multiplex PCR, the repertoire was profiled, and TCRdb retains in-frame clones only, with some absent. The sample consists of more than 550,000 clones, more than 70% of them appearing once. These same data were also listed under a study on human thymus T cells.

Material: thymocytes. These receptors were obtained from a boy in the first two years of life with a congenital heart defect.

This clone was seen just once. V is TRBV10-3 and J is TRBJ1-6; no clear D. V lost 0 bases to trimming and J lost 8 bases, with 8 bases between them. This CDR3 contains 14 residues. The germline CDR1 and CDR2 sequences are ENHRY and SYGVKD. CDR3 in amino acids: CAISESTADSPLHF. In DNA, the CDR3 is TGTGCCATCAGTGAGTCAACAGCTGATTCACCCCTCCACTTT.

This CDR3 reads CASSLGWLAGTDTQYF. The CDR3 DNA reads TGTGCCAGCAGCTTAGGATGGCTAGCGGGCACAGATACGCAGTATTTT. This sequence joins TRBV7-8 and TRBJ2-3; 7 bases align to TRBD2. Germline V gene sequence: CDR1 SGHVS, CDR2 FQNEAQ. The ends lost 1 base at V and 1 base at J; junction bases unmatched: 5. This CDR3 contains 16 residues.

V and J are TRBV11-3 and TRBJ2-7; D may be TRBD1 (6 bases). CDR1 is SGHNT, CDR2 YENEEA, per germline. CDR3 length equals 15 residues. V was trimmed by 2 bases and J by 2 bases, leaving 13 bases between them. The CDR3 nucleotides read TGTGCCAGCAGCTTAAGGGGACACAATACCTACGAGCAGTACTTC. Protein: CASSLRGHNTYEQYF.

This clone was seen only once. The chain carries TRBV28 and TRBJ1-1, with TRBD1 matching over 9 bases. The V segment lost 6 bases and the J segment 0 bases; nucleotides outside the gene matches: 14. CDR1 is MDHEN and CDR2 is SYDVKM in the germline V gene. CDR3 length: 18 residues. The CDR3 region is CASSCPRDRVVMNTEAFF. DNA for the CDR3: TGTGCCAGCAGCTGCCCCCGGGACAGGGTTGTAATGAACACTGAAGCTTTCTTT.

The CDR3 reads CASSQDRAGLQPQHF. The CDR3 coding sequence is TGCGCCAGCAGCCAAGATAGGGCAGGGCTTCAGCCCCAGCATTTT. V gene TRBV4-3 combines with J gene TRBJ1-5, with TRBD1 as a possible D gene (5 bases). Trimming shortened V by 0 bases and J by 6 bases, and 12 bases separated the two germline ends. This CDR3 is built from 15 residues. Per the germline V gene, CDR1 is LGHNA and CDR2 is YSLEER.

V and J are TRBV4-3 and TRBJ2-1, with 13 bases lining up with TRBD2. J lost 7 bases, V lost 3 bases, and 6 bases had no gene match. This CDR3 has 16 amino acids. The germline V gene encodes CDR1 LGHNA and CDR2 YSLEER. CDR3 sequence reads: CASSQSTSGRVNEQFF. CDR3 DNA sequence: TGCGCCAGCAGCCAGAGTACTAGCGGGAGGGTAAATGAGCAGTTCTTC.

This chain's CDR3 is CASTGGTGDNEQYF. In DNA, the CDR3 is TGTGCCAGCACTGGGGGGACAGGGGATAACGAGCAGTACTTC. The chain links TRBV28 to TRBJ2-7; 10 positions match TRBD1. Germline V lookup: CDR1 MDHEN, CDR2 SYDVKM. There are 14 residues in the CDR3. Trimming at V came to 7 bases and at J to 5 bases, leaving 8 bases not matched to a gene.

The rearrangement joins TRBV11-2 to TRBJ2-1; 12 bases match TRBD2. V dropped 1 base and J dropped 7; count of bases not matched to a gene: 8. The CDR3 contains 17 residues. Germline CDR1 and CDR2: SGHAT and FQNNGV. Written as DNA, the CDR3 is TGTGCCAGCAGCTTAGTGCGACTAGCGGGAGCTCTTAATGAGCAGTTCTTC. This gives the protein CASSLVRLAGALNEQFF.

The rearrangement joins TRBV29-1 to TRBJ1-1, with unresolved D. Trimming pared 3 bases from V and 0 bases from J, leaving 17 bases between. The CDR3 runs to 16 residues. Germline assignment: CDR1 SQVTM and CDR2 ANQGSEA. The CDR3 protein is CSVESWRSSMNTEAFF. The CDR3 coding sequence is TGCAGCGTTGAGTCGTGGCGTAGCTCTATGAACACTGAAGCTTTCTTT.

V usage is TRBV30 and J usage is TRBJ1-4; the match to TRBD1 covers 9 bases. J gave up 8 bases and V 4 bases, and 5 bases lay outside the gene matches. CDR3 length: 13 amino acids. CDR1 GTSNPN and CDR2 SVGIG come from the germline V gene (reference sequence). The CDR3 region has the DNA TGTGCCTGGACCGGACAGGGGAAGGAAAAACTGTTTTTT. This gives the protein CAWTGQGKEKLFF. The variable domain in full, completed from reference TRBV30 and TRBJ1-4, reads SQTIHQWPATLVQPVGSPLSLECTVEGTSNPNLYWYRQAAGRGLQLLFYSVGIGQISSEVPQNLSASRPQDRQFILSSKKLLLSDSGFYLCAWTGQGKEKLFFGSGTQLSVL.

The chain recombines TRBV7-3 with TRBJ2-1, with D maybe TRBD2 (6 bases). The germline V gene has CDR1 SGHTA and CDR2 FQGTGA. This CDR3 is 15 amino acids long. V was cut by 1 base and J by 2 bases, with 9 bases left in between. The CDR3 DNA sequence: TGTGCCAGCAGCTTAATGGCGGGGACCTACAATGAGCAGTTCTTC. Translated, it gives CASSLMAGTYNEQFF.

The chain employs TRBV15 and TRBJ2-7; 12 bases are shared with TRBD2. Trimming cost V 6 bases and J 2 bases; bases outside gene matches: 8. Germline V lookup: CDR1 LNHNV, CDR2 YYDKDF (reference sequence). This CDR3 has 16 residues. The DNA for the CDR3 is TGTGCCACCAGTAAGCGACTAGCGGGAGTACCCTACGAGCAGTACTTC. This gives the protein CATSKRLAGVPYEQYF.

The chain has TRBV5-1 and TRBJ2-5; 12 bases are a match to TRBD2. V lost 2 bases and J lost 5; bases outside the gene matches: 4. Germline values: CDR1 SGHRS, CDR2 YFSETQ. This CDR3 is built from 15 residues. CDR3 DNA: TGCGCCAGCAGCTTCCAACTAGCGGGGGGTGAGACCCAGTACTTC. It translates to CASSFQLAGGETQYF.

V is TRBV5-6 and J is TRBJ2-1; D remains unclear. This CDR3 is built from 16 residues. Trimming stripped 6 bases from V and 0 bases from J, with 16 bases between. CDR1 SGHDT and CDR2 YYEEEE come from the germline V gene. In DNA form, the CDR3 reads TGTGCCAGCACCACTCCGGAGACCGTCTCCTACAATGAGCAGTTCTTC. This sequence encodes CASTTPETVSYNEQFF.

V gene TRBV4-2 combines with J gene TRBJ2-3, with TRBD1 matching 12 bases. The CDR3 has 18 amino acids. Germline CDR1 and CDR2: LGHNA and YNFKEQ. V was clipped by 0 bases and J by 0 bases; unmatched bases: 4. The CDR3 DNA is TGTGCCAGCAGCCAAGATTTGGGACAGGGGGCTAGCACAGATACGCAGTATTTT. It encodes CASSQDLGQGASTDTQYF.

The rearrangement uses TRBV29-1 and TRBJ2-4; the D is unclear. Trimming took off 3 bases at V and 5 bases at J, with 11 bases between the two ends. Germline CDR1 SQVTM, CDR2 ANQGSEA. This CDR3 comprises 13 residues. The CDR3 sequence: CSVDVGGENIQYF. The CDR3 coding sequence is TGCAGCGTTGACGTAGGTGGAGAAAACATTCAGTACTTC. Variable domain in full (rest from reference TRBV29-1 and TRBJ2-4): SAVISQKPSRDICQRGTSLTIQCQVDSQVTMMFWYRQQPGQSLTLIATANQGSEATYESGFVIDKFPISRPNLTFSTLTVSNMSPEDSSIYLCSVDVGGENIQYFGAGTRLSVL.